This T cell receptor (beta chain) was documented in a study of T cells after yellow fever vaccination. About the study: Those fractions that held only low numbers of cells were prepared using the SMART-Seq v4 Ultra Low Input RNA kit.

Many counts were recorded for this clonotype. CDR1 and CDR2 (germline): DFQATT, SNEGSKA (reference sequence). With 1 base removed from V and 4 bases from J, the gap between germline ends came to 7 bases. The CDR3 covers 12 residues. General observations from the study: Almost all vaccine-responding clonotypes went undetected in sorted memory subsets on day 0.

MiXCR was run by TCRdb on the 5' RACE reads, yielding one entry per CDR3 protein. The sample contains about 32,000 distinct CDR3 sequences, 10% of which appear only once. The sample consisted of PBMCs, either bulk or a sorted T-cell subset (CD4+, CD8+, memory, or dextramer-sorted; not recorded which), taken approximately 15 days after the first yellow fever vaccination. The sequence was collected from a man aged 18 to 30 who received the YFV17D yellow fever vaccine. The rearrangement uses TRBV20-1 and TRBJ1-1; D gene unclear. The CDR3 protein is CSARVLSTEAFF. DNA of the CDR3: TGCAGTGCTAGAGTCCTGAGCACTGAAGCTTTCTTT.